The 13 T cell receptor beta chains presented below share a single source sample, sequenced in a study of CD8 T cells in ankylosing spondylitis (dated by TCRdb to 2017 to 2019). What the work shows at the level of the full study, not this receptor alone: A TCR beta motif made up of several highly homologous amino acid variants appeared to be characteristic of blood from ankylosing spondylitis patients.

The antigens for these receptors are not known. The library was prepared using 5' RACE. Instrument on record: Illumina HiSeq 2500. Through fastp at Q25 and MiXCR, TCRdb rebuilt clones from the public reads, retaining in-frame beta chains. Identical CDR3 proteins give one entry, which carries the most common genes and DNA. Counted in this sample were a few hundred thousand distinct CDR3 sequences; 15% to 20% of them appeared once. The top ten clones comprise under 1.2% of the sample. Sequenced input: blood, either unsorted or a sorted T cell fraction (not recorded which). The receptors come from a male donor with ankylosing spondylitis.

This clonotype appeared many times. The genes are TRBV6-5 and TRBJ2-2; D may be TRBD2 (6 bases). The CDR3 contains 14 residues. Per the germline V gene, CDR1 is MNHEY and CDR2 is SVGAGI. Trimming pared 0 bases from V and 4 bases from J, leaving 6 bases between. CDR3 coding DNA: TGTGCCAGCAGTTACTCGCGGGGCACCGGGGAGCTGTTTTTT. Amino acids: CASSYSRGTGELFF.

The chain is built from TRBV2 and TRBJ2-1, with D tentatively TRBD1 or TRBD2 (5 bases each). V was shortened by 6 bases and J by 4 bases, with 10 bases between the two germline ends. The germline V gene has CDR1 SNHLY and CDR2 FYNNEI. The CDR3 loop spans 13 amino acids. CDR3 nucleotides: TGTGCCAGCAGAAGGGACCCATACAATGAGCAGTTCTTC. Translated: CASRRDPYNEQFF.

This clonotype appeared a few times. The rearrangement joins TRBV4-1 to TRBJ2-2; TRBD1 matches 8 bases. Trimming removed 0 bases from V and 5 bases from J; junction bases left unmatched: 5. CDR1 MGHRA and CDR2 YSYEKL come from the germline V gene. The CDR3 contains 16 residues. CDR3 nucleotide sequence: TGCGCCAGCAGCCAAGATCTCAGGGGGCGGACCGGGGAGCTGTTTTTT. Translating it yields CASSQDLRGRTGELFF.

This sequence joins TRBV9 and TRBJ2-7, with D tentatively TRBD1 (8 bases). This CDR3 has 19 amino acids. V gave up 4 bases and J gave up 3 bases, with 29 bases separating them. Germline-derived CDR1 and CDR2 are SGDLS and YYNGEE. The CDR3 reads CASSPTPGGPGQANYEQYF. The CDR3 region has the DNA TGTGCCAGCAGCCCAACCCCGGGGGGTCCGGGACAGGCAAACTACGAGCAGTACTTC.

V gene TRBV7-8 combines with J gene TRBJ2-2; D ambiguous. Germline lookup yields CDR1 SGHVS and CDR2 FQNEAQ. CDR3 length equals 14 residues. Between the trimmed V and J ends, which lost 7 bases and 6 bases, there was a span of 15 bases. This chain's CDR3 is CASNPGVDAGELFF. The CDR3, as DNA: TGTGCCAGCAACCCTGGCGTCGACGCCGGGGAGCTGTTTTTT.

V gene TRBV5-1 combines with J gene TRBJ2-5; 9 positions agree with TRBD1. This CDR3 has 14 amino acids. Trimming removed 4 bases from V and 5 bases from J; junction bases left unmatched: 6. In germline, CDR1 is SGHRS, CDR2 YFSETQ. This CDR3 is CASSPQGAGETQYF. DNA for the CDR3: TGCGCCAGCAGCCCACAGGGGGCTGGGGAGACCCAGTACTTC.

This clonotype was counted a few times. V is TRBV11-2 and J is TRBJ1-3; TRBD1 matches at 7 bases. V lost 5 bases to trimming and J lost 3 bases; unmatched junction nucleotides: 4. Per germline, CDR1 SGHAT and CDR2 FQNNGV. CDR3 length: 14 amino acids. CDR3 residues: CASSQTGIGNTIYF. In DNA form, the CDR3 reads TGTGCCAGCAGCCAGACAGGGATTGGAAACACCATATATTTT.

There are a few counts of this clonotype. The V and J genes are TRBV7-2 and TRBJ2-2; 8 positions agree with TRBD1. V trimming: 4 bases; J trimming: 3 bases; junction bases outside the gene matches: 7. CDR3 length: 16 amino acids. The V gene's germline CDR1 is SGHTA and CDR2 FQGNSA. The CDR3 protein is CASSSPDREHTGELFF. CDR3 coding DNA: TGTGCCAGCAGCTCCCCGGACAGGGAGCACACCGGGGAGCTGTTTTTT.

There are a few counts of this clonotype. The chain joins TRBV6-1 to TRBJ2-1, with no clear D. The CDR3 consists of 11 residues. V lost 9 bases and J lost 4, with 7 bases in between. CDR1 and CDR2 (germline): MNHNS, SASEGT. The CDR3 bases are TGTGCCAGTGCAGCTTACAATGAGCAGTTCTTC. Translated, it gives CASAAYNEQFF.

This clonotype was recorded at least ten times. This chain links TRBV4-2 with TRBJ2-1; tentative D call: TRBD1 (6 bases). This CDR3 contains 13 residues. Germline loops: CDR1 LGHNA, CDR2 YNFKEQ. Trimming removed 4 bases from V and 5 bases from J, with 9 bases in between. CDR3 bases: TGTGCCAGCAGCCGAGGACAGAACAATGAGCAGTTCTTC. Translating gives CASSRGQNNEQFF.

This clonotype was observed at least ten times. The CDR3 here is CASSLDRGLYGYTF. As DNA, the CDR3 is TGTGCCAGCAGCCTTGACAGGGGTTTATATGGCTACACCTTC. This chain uses TRBV12-3 or TRBV12-4 with TRBJ1-2, with 8 positions matching TRBD1. This CDR3 spans 14 amino acids. The trim removed 6 bases at V and 5 bases at J, leaving 8 bases unmatched.

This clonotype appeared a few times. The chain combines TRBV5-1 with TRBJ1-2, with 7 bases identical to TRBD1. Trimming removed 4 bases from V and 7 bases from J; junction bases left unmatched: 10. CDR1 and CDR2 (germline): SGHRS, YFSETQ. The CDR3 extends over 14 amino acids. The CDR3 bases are TGCGCCAGCAGCCCGGGCGACAGGGATAGTGGCTACACCTTC. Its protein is CASSPGDRDSGYTF.

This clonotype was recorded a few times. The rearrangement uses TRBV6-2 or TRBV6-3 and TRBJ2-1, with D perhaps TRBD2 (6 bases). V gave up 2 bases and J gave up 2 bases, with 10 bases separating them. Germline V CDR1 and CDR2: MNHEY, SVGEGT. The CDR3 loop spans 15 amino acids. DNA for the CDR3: TGTGCCAGCAGTTACGTAGCGGTTGCCTACAATGAGCAGTTCTTC. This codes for CASSYVAVAYNEQFF.